Below are 12 T cell receptor beta chains sequenced from a single sample in a study of cytomegalovirus exposure and HLA in healthy donors. PCR amplification relied on 60 Vbeta primers (plus 13 Jbeta primers). Data came from immunoSEQ multiplex PCR; TCRdb stores just in-frame clones and leaves some out. Here the sample spans roughly 90,000 clones, roughly 70% being singletons. The source material was PBMCs. These receptors were obtained from a young man in good health and CMV-seropositive.

The chain combines TRBV19 with TRBJ1-4; 9 bases are shared with TRBD1. This CDR3 comprises 15 residues. Germline loops: CDR1 LNHDA, CDR2 SQIVND (reference sequence). The V segment lost 3 bases and the J segment 8 bases; nucleotides outside the gene matches: 7. Here the CDR3 reads CASSIVGQGGEKLFF. CDR3 DNA: TGTGCCAGTAGTATTGTGGGACAGGGCGGCGAAAAACTGTTTTTT.

This chain connects TRBV27 to TRBJ1-1, with 9 bases identical to TRBD1. J lost 8 bases, V lost 3 bases, and 7 bases had no gene match. The CDR3 extends over 14 amino acids. The germline gives CDR1 MNHEY, CDR2 SMNVEV (reference sequence). CDR3 coding DNA: TGTGCCAGCAGTTTTCACGCCGGGACAGGGGAAGCTTTCTTT. This translates into CASSFHAGTGEAFF.

The V gene is TRBV10-1, the J gene TRBJ2-7, with TRBD1 matching over 9 bases. This CDR3 is 12 amino acids long. Germline loops: CDR1 WNHNN, CDR2 SYGVQD (reference sequence). Trimming at V came to 9 bases and at J to 1 base, leaving 1 base not matched to a gene. The CDR3 here is CASGQGSYEQYF. The DNA of the CDR3 is TGCGCCAGTGGACAGGGGTCCTACGAGCAGTACTTC.

This chain connects TRBV4-2 to TRBJ1-2, with 8 bases that match TRBD1. Germline loops: CDR1 LGHNA, CDR2 YNFKEQ. With 1 base clipped from V and 4 bases from J, the junction kept 8 bases outside the gene matches. The CDR3 loop spans 16 amino acids. The DNA of the CDR3 is TGTGCCAGCAGCCAAGGTCACACGGGACAGGCCTATGGCTACACCTTC. It encodes CASSQGHTGQAYGYTF.

This clone was found a few times. The germline gene is not matched at one end of the junction; a read error may be the cause. The chain joins TRBV19 to TRBJ1-2; possible D gene TRBD1, 5 bases. The CDR3 runs 12 residues. Germline V gene data show CDR1 as LNHDA and CDR2 as SQIVND (reference sequence). The CDR3 DNA follows: TGTGCCAGTTCAAACCCGGGGGGTGGCTACCCCTTC. Its translation: CASSNPGGGYPF.

The CDR3, as DNA: TGTGCCAGCAGTTTAGGCACAGGCCCAGAGACCCAGTACTTC. Protein: CASSLGTGPETQYF. The chain links TRBV28 to TRBJ2-5; D may be TRBD1 (5 bases). This CDR3 is 14 amino acids long. In germline, CDR1 is MDHEN, CDR2 SYDVKM. The V gene lost 2 bases and the J gene lost 4 bases, with 11 bases spanning the gap. The whole variable domain, remainder taken from reference TRBV28 and TRBJ2-5, is DVKVTQSSRYLVKRTGEKVFLECVQDMDHENMFWYRQDPGLGLRLIYFSYDVKMKEKGDIPEGYSVSREKKERFSLILESASTNQTSMYLCASSLGTGPETQYFGPGTRLLVL.

CDR3 in amino acids: CASSPGLARDTQYF. The CDR3 region has the DNA TGTGCCAGCAGCCCGGGATTAGCTAGAGATACGCAGTATTTT. This chain links TRBV9 with TRBJ2-3, with D maybe TRBD2 (5 bases). Germline V CDR1 and CDR2: SGDLS, YYNGEE. This CDR3 contains 14 residues. Deletions cut 4 bases from V and 5 bases from J, with 14 bases between.

The chain employs TRBV5-1 and TRBJ1-2, with D unclear. V lost 2 bases to trimming and J lost 7 bases, with 9 bases between them. Germline-derived CDR1 and CDR2 are SGHRS and YFSETQ. This CDR3 contains 12 residues. The CDR3 spells CASSFESRGYTF. The CDR3 region has the DNA TGCGCCAGCAGCTTTGAGAGCCGTGGCTACACCTTC.

The rearrangement joins TRBV27 to TRBJ2-5; 8 positions match TRBD2. CDR1 MNHEY and CDR2 SMNVEV come from the germline V gene (reference sequence). CDR3 size: 15 residues. Unmatched junction bases numbered 8, after V lost 3 bases and J lost 5 bases. The CDR3: CASSFGRGGQETQYF. The CDR3 coding sequence is TGTGCCAGCAGTTTCGGACGGGGGGGCCAGGAGACCCAGTACTTC.

This clone was recorded a few times. The chain is built from TRBV30 and TRBJ1-5; 9 bases are shared with TRBD1. With V trimmed by 5 bases and J by 3 bases, 8 bases remained unmatched. Germline CDR1 reads GTSNPN; CDR2 reads SVGIG (reference sequence). The CDR3 length is 15 residues. This CDR3 is CAWGKDRGINQPQHF. As DNA, the CDR3 is TGTGCCTGGGGGAAGGACAGGGGTATCAATCAGCCCCAGCATTTT.

This chain uses TRBV5-1 with TRBJ1-4; TRBD1 matches at 9 bases. The CDR3 covers 16 residues. With V trimmed by 5 bases and J by 10 bases, 15 bases remained unmatched. Germline V gene lookup returns CDR1 SGHRS and CDR2 YFSETQ. The CDR3: CASRGIGTGPVGKLFF. In DNA form, the CDR3 reads TGCGCCAGCAGAGGGATCGGGACAGGGCCAGTTGGAAAACTGTTTTTT.

The V call is TRBV13, the J call TRBJ2-7, with 8 bases matching TRBD1. The CDR3 has 12 amino acids. The J segment lost 6 bases and the V segment lost 4 bases, leaving 2 bases of the junction unmatched. Germline assignment: CDR1 PRHDT and CDR2 FYEKMQ (reference sequence). The CDR3 DNA is TGTGCCAGCAGCTCGACAGGGGTCGAGCAGTACTTC. Its translation is CASSSTGVEQYF. The complete variable domain, with remaining parts taken from reference TRBV13 and TRBJ2-7, reads AAGVIQSPRHLIKEKRETATLKCYPIPRHDTVYWYQQGPGQDPQFLISFYEKMQSDKGSIPDRFSAQQFSDYHSELNMSSLELGDSALYFCASSSTGVEQYFGPGTRLTVT.